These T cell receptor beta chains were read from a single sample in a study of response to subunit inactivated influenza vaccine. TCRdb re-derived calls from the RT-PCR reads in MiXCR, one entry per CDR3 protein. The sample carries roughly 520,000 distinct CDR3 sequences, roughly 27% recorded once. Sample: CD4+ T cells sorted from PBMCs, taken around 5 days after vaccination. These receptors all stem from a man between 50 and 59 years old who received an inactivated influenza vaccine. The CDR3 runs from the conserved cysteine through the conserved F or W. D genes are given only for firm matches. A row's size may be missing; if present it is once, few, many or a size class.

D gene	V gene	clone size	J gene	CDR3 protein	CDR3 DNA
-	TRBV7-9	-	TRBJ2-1	CASSLPSRGPRRNEQFF	TGTGCCAGCAGCTTACCTTCCCGGGGGCCTAGACGCAATGAGCAGTTCTTC
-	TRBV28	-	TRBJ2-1	CASTLVGGYEQFF	TGTGCCAGCACTCTCGTTGGAGGCTATGAGCAGTTCTTC
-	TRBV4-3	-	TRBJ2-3	CASSHEGVDTQYF	TGCGCCAGCAGCCATGAGGGCGTAGATACGCAGTATTTT
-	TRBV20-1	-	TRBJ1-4	CSARGNTLNEKLFF	TGCAGTGCTAGAGGCAATACGTTGAATGAAAAACTGTTTTTT
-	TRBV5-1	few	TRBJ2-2	CASSPRTDTGELFF	TGCGCCAGCAGCCCTAGGACAGACACCGGGGAGCTGTTTTTT
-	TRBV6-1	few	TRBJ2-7	CASSQIQGLLDEQYF	TGTGCCAGCAGTCAAATTCAGGGATTACTCGACGAGCAGTACTTC
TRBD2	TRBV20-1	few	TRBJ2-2	CSARDPSGVAGELFF	TGCAGTGCTAGAGATCCTAGCGGGGTGGCCGGGGAGCTGTTTTTT
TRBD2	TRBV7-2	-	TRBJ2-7	CASSLGAGEGEQYF	TGTGCCAGCAGCTTAGGAGCGGGAGAAGGTGAGCAGTACTTC
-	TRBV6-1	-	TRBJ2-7	CASSFGTGSEQYF	TGTGCCAGCAGCTTCGGGACGGGGAGCGAGCAGTACTTC
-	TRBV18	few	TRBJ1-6	CASSPQRPGDNSPLHF	TGTGCCAGCTCACCCCAGCGGCCAGGGGATAATTCACCCCTCCACTTT
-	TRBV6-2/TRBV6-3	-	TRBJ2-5	CASRGALVGETQYF	TGTGCCAGCAGGGGAGCCCTTGTTGGGGAGACCCAGTACTTC